This passage covers 2 T cell receptor beta chains from one sample sequenced in a study of CD8+CD57+ T cells in acquired aplastic anemia. By flow cytometry, patients selected for sequencing had shown an expansion of CD8+CD57+ cells. Genomic DNA constituted the template upon which TCR beta VDJ and CDR3 profiling was performed. TCRdb analysed the reads with MiXCR anew, one entry per CDR3 protein. Of around 200,000 distinct CDR3 sequences in the sample, about half were seen once. Sequences were obtained from sorted CD4+, CD8+, or CD8+CD57+ T cells (not recorded which) from PBMCs. The receptors here all came from a human donor with aplastic anemia.

The V and J genes are TRBV5-1 and TRBJ1-2; D is perhaps TRBD1 (6 bases). CDR3 size: 13 residues. V was cut by 2 bases and J by 8 bases, with 13 bases left in between. Germline values: CDR1 SGHRS, CDR2 YFSETQ. CDR3 region: CASSFGGGDGYTF. CDR3 in DNA: TGCGCCAGCAGCTTTGGAGGGGGAGACGGCTACACCTTC.

This clonotype has at least ten counts. The J gene is TRBJ1-2, the V gene TRBV6-1; D is uncertain. This CDR3 contains 14 residues. V was clipped by 5 bases and J by 8 bases, with 18 bases between them. The germline V gene has CDR1 MNHNS and CDR2 SASEGT. The CDR3 here is CASSLRFPVSGYTF. The CDR3 nucleotides read TGTGCCAGCAGTCTCAGATTCCCGGTCTCAGGCTACACCTTC.